This section outlines one TCR beta chain sequence together with its context. These data belong to a study of blood T cell repertoires in COVID-19. Assay used: immunoSEQ multiplex PCR; TCRdb lists only in-frame clones, some missing. Of about 50,000 clones in the sample, approximately 88% were seen once. The CDR3 runs 15 residues. Deletions cut 2 bases from V and 5 bases from J, with 13 bases between. Germline-derived CDR1 and CDR2 are SGHTA and FQGNSA. Sequencing was done on a sample of peripheral blood. The origin of this receptor is a human donor with active COVID-19. The donor label of this sample is uncertain. The chain couples TRBV7-2 to TRBJ1-5, with D tentatively TRBD1 (6 bases). The CDR3 loop is CASSLYGAGDQPQHF. The CDR3 DNA sequence: TGTGCCAGCAGCTTATACGGGGCAGGGGATCAGCCCCAGCATTTT.